This TCR beta chain is from a study of cytomegalovirus exposure and HLA in healthy donors. Looking at the study overall: Ancestry clustering placed around 80% of over 300 genotyped donors in the Caucasian-associated cluster.

Looked up from germline, CDR1 is KGHSH and CDR2 is LQKENI. The CDR3 is 14 residues long. The V and J ends lost 6 bases and 3 bases, in that order; junction bases with no gene match: 5. PCR amplification relied on 60 Vbeta primers (plus 13 Jbeta primers). Clones were sequenced by immunoSEQ multiplex PCR, and TCRdb holds only the in-frame ones, with some missing. The sample lists under 40,000 clones, around 81% occurring once. With regard to this clone: Its antigen is as yet unknown.

Study observations and caveats: In vitro testing confirmed three CMV-associated chains as specific for CMV antigens.

This chain uses TRBV18 with TRBJ2-5; 9 bases match TRBD1. Sequencing was done on a sample of PBMCs. The sequence was collected from a woman aged 40 to 50 in good health and CMV-seronegative. Here the CDR3 reads CASSPTGGKETQYF. In DNA form, the CDR3 reads TGTGCCAGCTCCCCGACAGGGGGAAAAGAGACCCAGTACTTC. The entire variable domain, with the rest obtained from reference TRBV18 and TRBJ2-5, is as follows: NAGVMQNPRHLVRRRGQEARLRCSPMKGHSHVYWYRQLPEEGLKFMVYLQKENIIDESGMPKERFSAEFPKEGPSILRIQQVVRGDSAAYFCASSPTGGKETQYFGPGTRLLVL.